These 21 T cell receptor beta chains were all obtained from the same sample, sequenced in a study of T cell responses to AZD1222 COVID-19 vaccine. TCRdb's copy holds only in-frame clones and misses some; the assay was immunoSEQ multiplex PCR. The sample lists around 160,000 clones; 82% were seen once. Sequenced material: peripheral blood, taken on day 0 of MenACWY control vaccination. The receptors shown here come from an adult in good health.

The chain combines TRBV14 with TRBJ2-7, with a tentative D call TRBD2 (6 bases). From germline, CDR1 is SGHDN and CDR2 FVKESK. The CDR3 runs to 14 residues. Trimming shortened V by 5 bases and J by 2 bases, and 13 bases separated the two germline ends. This CDR3 is CASSSRDFPYEQYV. As DNA, the CDR3 is TGTGCCAGCAGCAGCCGGGACTTCCCCTACGAGCAGTACGTC.

The genes are TRBV29-1 and TRBJ2-2, with D perhaps TRBD1 (5 bases). Trimming cost V 7 bases and J 6 bases, with 9 bases left between them. In germline, CDR1 is SQVTM, CDR2 ANQGSEA. The CDR3 totals 11 residues. The CDR3, as DNA: TGCAGCGCCGGACAACCCGGGGAGCTGTTTTTT. Its protein is CSAGQPGELFF.

The CDR3 nucleotides read TGTGCCAGTGGGGGGGCCGGTGAGCAGTTCTTC. This encodes CASGGAGEQFF. The chain is built from TRBV14 and TRBJ2-1, with D perhaps TRBD2 (7 bases). Germline values: CDR1 SGHDN, CDR2 FVKESK. The CDR3 loop spans 11 amino acids. Trimming cost V 9 bases and J 9 bases, with 12 bases left between them.

J is TRBJ2-2 and V is TRBV6-2 or TRBV6-3, with TRBD1 matching over 7 bases. The CDR3 spans 14 residues. Germline V gives CDR1 MNHEY, CDR2 SVGEGT. V shed 5 bases and J 6 bases; nucleotides not matched to a gene: 6. The CDR3 loop is CASSRHGQAGELFF. The CDR3 DNA reads as TGTGCCAGCAGTCGACATGGACAGGCCGGGGAGCTGTTTTTT.

The chain joins TRBV5-1 to TRBJ2-1; 11 bases are a match to TRBD2. Germline lookup yields CDR1 SGHRS and CDR2 YFSETQ. The CDR3 runs 15 residues. V was pared by 3 bases and J by 3 bases, with 2 bases of the junction left unmatched. The CDR3 DNA follows: TGCGCCAGCAGCTCCGGGACTAGCGGCTACAATGAGCAGTTCTTC. This encodes CASSSGTSGYNEQFF.

The chain uses TRBV6-5 and TRBJ2-5; D is possibly TRBD1 (5 bases). CDR1 and CDR2 (germline): MNHEY, SVGAGI. Trimming took 0 bases from V and 2 from J, leaving 10 bases between them. This CDR3 is built from 15 residues. CDR3 amino acids: CASSYSRPGQETQYF. The DNA of the CDR3 is TGTGCCAGCAGTTACTCGAGGCCAGGGCAAGAGACCCAGTACTTC.

The V and J genes are TRBV15 and TRBJ2-2, with TRBD2 matching over 8 bases. The V gene end was trimmed by 1 base and the J gene end by 6 bases; junction bases not matched to a gene: 4. Germline V gene data show CDR1 as LNHNV and CDR2 as YYDKDF (reference sequence). This CDR3 has 15 residues. As DNA, the CDR3 is TGTGCCACCAGCAGAGTACGGGGGGGCCCCGGGGAGCTGTTTTTT. It translates to CATSRVRGGPGELFF.

The table lists this clone with a count of one. The CDR3 here is CATSDGTGFMGYTF. In DNA form, the CDR3 reads TGTGCCACCAGTGACGGGACAGGGTTTATGGGCTACACCTTC. The chain combines TRBV24-1 with TRBJ1-2; 9 nucleotides agree with TRBD1. Per germline, CDR1 KGHDR and CDR2 SFDVKD. With 4 bases clipped from V and 8 bases from J, the junction kept 7 bases outside the gene matches. The CDR3 has 14 residues.

The chain has TRBV15 and TRBJ1-4; a possible D gene is TRBD1 (5 bases). This CDR3 is 12 amino acids long. Trimming removed 4 bases from V and 6 bases from J, with 6 bases in between. The V gene's germline CDR1 is LNHNV and CDR2 YYDKDF (reference sequence). The CDR3 reads CATSMGDEKLFF. The DNA of the CDR3 is TGTGCCACCAGCATGGGGGATGAAAAACTGTTTTTT.

This sequence joins TRBV24-1 and TRBJ1-5; a possible D gene is TRBD1 (6 bases). The CDR3 is 13 amino acids. In germline, CDR1 is KGHDR, CDR2 SFDVKD. The ends were cut back, 6 bases at V and 4 bases at J, with 9 bases in the middle. The CDR3 loop is CATSQQGNQPQHF. The CDR3 DNA reads as TGTGCCACCAGTCAGCAGGGGAATCAGCCCCAGCATTTT.

J is TRBJ1-5 and V is TRBV19, with no clear D. In germline, CDR1 is LNHDA, CDR2 SQIVND (reference sequence). Trimming removed 5 bases from V and 5 bases from J, with 13 bases in between. The CDR3 loop spans 14 amino acids. This CDR3 reads CASSPLGSDQPQHF. The CDR3 DNA is TGTGCCAGTAGTCCCCTGGGGTCCGATCAGCCCCAGCATTTT.

DNA of the CDR3: TGTGCCAGCAGTTACAGGCCAACAGGTCGACTCCTGAACACTGAAGCTTTCTTT. It specifies CASSYRPTGRLLNTEAFF. The rearrangement uses TRBV6-2 or TRBV6-3 and TRBJ1-1, with D perhaps TRBD1 (5 bases). CDR1 is MNHEY and CDR2 is SVGEGT in the germline V gene. The CDR3 sequence is 18 residues long. Trimming pared 2 bases from V and 0 bases from J, leaving 19 bases between.

Points on this clone: A much larger clone differs from this one at a single base, so this may be a read error. V and J are TRBV6-6 and TRBJ1-3; D is unclear. Germline V lookup: CDR1 MNHNY, CDR2 SVGAGI (reference sequence). The length of the CDR3 is 11 residues. V lost 6 bases, J lost 4 bases, and 4 bases lay in between. This CDR3 is CASSTGNTIYF. The CDR3 DNA sequence: TGTGCCAGCAGCACCGGAAACACCATATATTTT.

V is TRBV2 and J is TRBJ1-4, with 9 positions matching TRBD1. The germline V gene encodes CDR1 SNHLY and CDR2 FYNNEI. The CDR3 contains 15 residues. V was clipped by 6 bases and J by 7 bases; unmatched bases: 9. CDR3 in DNA: TGTGCCAGCAGATCTCAGGGACAGGGAAGTGAAAAACTGTTTTTT. It specifies CASRSQGQGSEKLFF.

This clone is a singleton in its sample. CDR3 nucleotide sequence: TGTGCCAGCAGCGCTTGGGACGGCACTAACTATGGCTACACCTTC. Translated: CASSAWDGTNYGYTF. The chain links TRBV3-1 (or the pseudogene TRBV3-2) to TRBJ1-2, with a tentative D call TRBD1 (5 bases). The CDR3 covers 15 residues. Germline V CDR1 and CDR2: LGHDT, YNNKEL (reference sequence). With 5 bases removed from V and 0 bases from J, the gap between germline ends came to 13 bases.

The table lists this clone with a few counts. This rearrangement joins TRBV9 to TRBJ1-5; 7 bases fit TRBD1. The germline V gene encodes CDR1 SGDLS and CDR2 YYNGEE. Trimming at V came to 0 bases and at J to 6 bases, leaving 6 bases not matched to a gene. CDR3 length: 15 amino acids. The CDR3 is CASSVGQGGSQPQHF. CDR3 DNA sequence: TGTGCCAGCAGCGTAGGGCAGGGGGGGAGTCAGCCCCAGCATTTT.

The rearrangement links TRBV24-1 to TRBJ2-2; 7 bases match TRBD1. Germline loops: CDR1 KGHDR, CDR2 SFDVKD. The CDR3 length is 17 residues. The ends lost 3 bases at V and 0 bases at J; junction bases unmatched: 6. The CDR3 region is CATSDPRTGANTGELFF. For the CDR3, the DNA is TGTGCCACCAGTGATCCGAGGACAGGCGCGAACACCGGGGAGCTGTTTTTT.

The chain carries TRBV11-2 and TRBJ2-2, with 10 nucleotides matching TRBD2. The CDR3 covers 16 residues. CDR1 is SGHAT, CDR2 FQNNGV, per germline. With V trimmed by 6 bases and J by 6 bases, 10 bases remained unmatched. CDR3 sequence (DNA): TGTGCCAGCAGACCTAGCGGGGGCAGAGGCGCCGGGGAGCTGTTTTTT. Translating gives CASRPSGGRGAGELFF.

This clone appeared a single time. The chain employs TRBV5-1 and TRBJ2-2; no firm D call. V lost 4 bases, J lost 1 base, and 8 bases lay in between. Germline CDR1 SGHRS, CDR2 YFSETQ. The CDR3 length is 14 residues. CDR3: CASSERMNTGELFF. The CDR3 region has the DNA TGCGCCAGCAGCGAAAGGATGAACACCGGGGAGCTGTTTTTT.

This chain connects TRBV9 to TRBJ2-7, with 7 positions matching TRBD2. The CDR3 is 15 residues long. Germline loops: CDR1 SGDLS, CDR2 YYNGEE. After removal of 0 bases from V and 7 bases from J, the junction contained 10 bases not matched to a gene. The chain's CDR3 is CASSVAPGLGGEQYF. CDR3 sequence (DNA): TGTGCCAGCAGCGTAGCTCCAGGGCTCGGGGGGGAGCAGTACTTC.

This chain connects TRBV7-9 to TRBJ1-6; no firm D call. V was pared by 2 bases and J by 4 bases, with 0 bases between. CDR1 is SEHNR, CDR2 FQNEAQ, per germline (reference sequence). This CDR3 contains 12 residues. In DNA, the CDR3 is TGTGCCAGCAGCTTATATAATTCACCCCTCCACTTT. Its translation: CASSLYNSPLHF.